A selection of T cell receptor beta chains follows, all from one sample in a study of T cell changes during pregnancy in multiple sclerosis. The assay was immunoSEQ multiplex PCR, and TCRdb's table has in-frame clones only and misses some. The sample contains around 43,000 clones, nearly 90% of which appear only once. The source material was CD4+ T cells from peripheral blood mononuclear cells, sampled in the first trimester of pregnancy. The receptors shown here come from a female donor with multiple sclerosis, enrolled in a pregnancy study. CDR3s include the opening cysteine and the closing phenylalanine or tryptophan. D genes are given only for firm matches. Clone size is stated in some rows and not others, as once, few, many or a class when expanded.

v_gene	len	abundance	j_gene	d_gene	CDR3nt	CDR3aa
TRBV23-1	17	-	TRBJ1-3	TRBD1	TGCGCCAGCAGTCAATCGAGACAGGGGGTCTCTGGAAACACCATATATTTT	CASSQSRQGVSGNTIYF
TRBV6-5	15	few	TRBJ2-3	TRBD2	TGTGCCAGCAGCCCCGGGACTAGCGTAACAGATACGCAGTATTTT	CASSPGTSVTDTQYF
TRBV25-1	13	-	TRBJ1-5	-	TGTGCCAGCAGTGAAAAAGGGGGTAAGCCCCAGCATTTT	CASSEKGGKPQHF
TRBV28	15	-	TRBJ2-4	-	TGTGCCAGCAGTTTTAGGGGAAGCCACAAAAACATTCAGTACTTC	CASSFRGSHKNIQYF
TRBV14	15	-	TRBJ2-1	-	TGTGCCAGCAGCCCCGGGAGCCCCTCCTACAATGAGCAGTTCTTC	CASSPGSPSYNEQFF
TRBV28	15	-	TRBJ1-3	-	TGTGCCAGCAGTTTACCAACCGGCTCTGGAAACACCATATATTTT	CASSLPTGSGNTIYF
TRBV7-3	16	-	TRBJ2-2	TRBD1	TGTGCCAGCAGCTCAAACACCGGGACAGTCACCGGGGAGCTGTTTTTT	CASSSNTGTVTGELFF
TRBV5-1	15	-	TRBJ2-3	-	TGCGCCAGCAGCCCCCTAGCGACTAGCACAGATACGCAGTATTTT	CASSPLATSTDTQYF
TRBV29-1	13	-	TRBJ2-1	-	TGCAGCGGTAGGGACTCGTCCTACAATGAGCAGTTCTTC	CSGRDSSYNEQFF
TRBV7-6	14	-	TRBJ2-5	-	TGTGCCAGCAGCTTAGACCAGATACAAGAGACCCAGTACTTC	CASSLDQIQETQYF
TRBV11-2	16	-	TRBJ2-3	TRBD2	TGTGCCAGCAGCCGTAGCGGGAGGACCACGGTGGATACGCAGTATTTT	CASSRSGRTTVDTQYF
TRBV28	15	-	TRBJ2-4	-	TGTGCCAGCAGTTTAATTGCGCCAGGCCGGAACATTCAGTACTTC	CASSLIAPGRNIQYF
TRBV7-3	14	-	TRBJ1-2	-	TGTGCCAGCAGCCGACCAGGGTCTTTTGGGGGCTACACCTTC	CASSRPGSFGGYTF
TRBV28	14	-	TRBJ2-7	-	TGTGCCAGCATCTCTTCTCGGGACACCTACGAGCAGTACTTC	CASISSRDTYEQYF
TRBV5-1	14	-	TRBJ2-3	-	TGCGCCAGCAGCTTGGCGCAGGGCACAGATACGCAGTATTTT	CASSLAQGTDTQYF
TRBV5-5	15	-	TRBJ2-5	TRBD2	TGTGCCAGCAGCTTGGGGGAGGGAGTCCAAGAGACCCAGTACTTC	CASSLGEGVQETQYF
TRBV6-1	15	once	TRBJ2-7	TRBD1	TGTGCCAGCAGTCAGCCGGGACAGGGCTCCTACGAGCAGTACTTC	CASSQPGQGSYEQYF
TRBV29-1	14	-	TRBJ2-1	-	TGCAGCGTTATACAATTTGGGGGCGACAATGAGCAGTTCTTC	CSVIQFGGDNEQFF
TRBV2	15	-	TRBJ1-5	-	TGTGCCAGCAGTCTAGAGACTAATAGCAATCAGCCCCAGCATTTT	CASSLETNSNQPQHF
TRBV27	15	-	TRBJ2-3	-	TGTGCCAGCAGCCGCTACAGGGTGGTTCCAGATACGCAGTATTTT	CASSRYRVVPDTQYF
TRBV30	13	-	TRBJ1-5	-	TGTGCCTGGGCGACAGGAGAAAATCAGCCCCAGCATTTT	CAWATGENQPQHF
TRBV6-1	15	once	TRBJ2-2	TRBD2	TGTGCCAGCAGTCACAGCGGGGTGAACACCGGGGAGCTGTTTTTT	CASSHSGVNTGELFF
TRBV6-5	15	-	TRBJ1-1	TRBD1	TGTGCCAGCAAACAGGGGAGTGCTATGAACACTGAAGCTTTCTTT	CASKQGSAMNTEAFF
TRBV2	14	medium-sized	TRBJ1-5	-	TGTGCCAGCAGTGACTTTGACAGAGATCAGCCCCAGCATTTT	CASSDFDRDQPQHF
TRBV29-1	12	-	TRBJ2-7	TRBD2	TGCAGCGTTGTGCTCTGGGGGGGCGAGCAGTACTTC	CSVVLWGGEQYF
TRBV7-9	12	-	TRBJ2-7	TRBD1	TGTGCCAGCAGCTCGACAGGGCAAGAGCAGTACTTC	CASSSTGQEQYF
TRBV5-1	15	once	TRBJ2-7	-	TGCGCCAGCAGCTTGGCCCCGCCAGGTCCCTACGAGCAGTACTTC	CASSLAPPGPYEQYF
TRBV5-1	15	once	TRBJ2-1	-	TGCGCCAGCGCAGGGGGGGCTAGCGGGTACAATGAGCAGTTCTTC	CASAGGASGYNEQFF
TRBV4-2	16	-	TRBJ2-7	TRBD1	TGTGCCAGCAGCCAAGCCGGGACAGGGGGGTCCTACGAGCAGTACTTC	CASSQAGTGGSYEQYF
TRBV5-4	16	-	TRBJ2-5	TRBD2	TGTGCCAGCAGCTTGTCCGCGGGGGGGGGCGGAGAGACCCAGTACTTC	CASSLSAGGGGETQYF
TRBV7-9	14	-	TRBJ2-7	-	TGTGCCAGCAGCTTAGTACTGGGAGGCCACGAGCAGTACTTC	CASSLVLGGHEQYF
TRBV6-6	16	-	TRBJ1-3	-	TGTGCCAGCAGTTACTGGCGGTCGAGCTCTGGAAACACCATATATTTT	CASSYWRSSSGNTIYF
TRBV2	14	-	TRBJ1-1	-	TGTGCCAGCATCCCGACCTTTGCGGACACTGAAGCTTTCTTT	CASIPTFADTEAFF
TRBV5-1	14	-	TRBJ1-2	-	TGCGCCAGCAGAGGGGACACTTCTAACTATGGCTACACCTTC	CASRGDTSNYGYTF
TRBV28	15	-	TRBJ1-2	-	TGTGCCAGCAGTGTCGCGTGGGGCGCCAGCTATGGCTACACCTTC	CASSVAWGASYGYTF
TRBV6-1	13	-	TRBJ2-1	-	TGTGCCAGCAGTGAAATGGTCACGGAGCAGCAGTTCTTC	CASSEMVTEQQFF
TRBV10-3	15	-	TRBJ2-6	-	TGTGCCATCAGGGACTCTGTCCCTGGGGCCAACGTCCTGACTTTC	CAIRDSVPGANVLTF
TRBV27	14	-	TRBJ2-1	-	TGTGCCAGCAGTCACCGGGACACTGTAAATGAGCAGTTCTTC	CASSHRDTVNEQFF
TRBV25-1	16	-	TRBJ1-3	TRBD1	TGTGCCAGCAGCCCAAACCGGGACAGCCTTGGAAACACCATATATTTT	CASSPNRDSLGNTIYF
TRBV7-9	14	-	TRBJ1-1	-	TGTGCCAGCAGCCCTAGTGACAGGTACACTGAAGCTTTCTTT	CASSPSDRYTEAFF
TRBV5-8	17	-	TRBJ2-1	TRBD2	TGTGCCAGCAGCTTGGGGCTCCGACTAGCGGGAGCTGATGAGCAGTTCTTC	CASSLGLRLAGADEQFF
TRBV18	18	-	TRBJ2-6	-	TGTGCCAGCTCACCACCCCCCGCGCCGAGCTCTGGGGCCAACGTCCTGACTTTC	CASSPPPAPSSGANVLTF
TRBV10-3	15	-	TRBJ1-4	TRBD1	TGTGCCACCTCGGGACAGGGGGCAACTAATGAAAAACTGTTTTTT	CATSGQGATNEKLFF
TRBV7-2	15	-	TRBJ2-5	-	TGTGCCAGCAGCCCACTCCGGGGAACAGGGGAGACCCAGTACTTC	CASSPLRGTGETQYF
TRBV5-1	15	-	TRBJ1-1	TRBD1	TGCGCCAGCAGCTTGGTTCAGGGGGGGAACACTGAAGCTTTCTTT	CASSLVQGGNTEAFF